The present T cell receptor beta chain was sequenced within a study of OX40 agonist ivuxolimab in advanced cancers. Enrollment shut out patients with autoimmune disease history or systemic immunosuppression. Germline V gives CDR1 SEHNR, CDR2 FQNEAQ (reference sequence). This CDR3 is 18 amino acids long. V lost 4 bases and J lost 0; bases outside the gene matches: 10. Method: immunoSEQ multiplex PCR; TCRdb's copy keeps in-frame clones and lacks some. The sample has approximately 50,000 clones, around 85% seen once; the top ten hold around 13%. Sequences were derived from CD4+ or CD8+ T cells sorted from blood, sampled in a trial of the OX40 agonist ivuxolimab. The TCR was taken from an adult with an advanced solid tumor such as melanoma, head and neck, liver or kidney cancer. The J gene is TRBJ2-1, the V gene TRBV7-9, with 9 bases matching TRBD2. In DNA, the CDR3 is TGTGCCAGCAGCTCCCGCCGGGCTAGCGGGAACTCCTACAATGAGCAGTTCTTC. This sequence encodes CASSSRRASGNSYNEQFF.